The 18 T cell receptor beta chains reported below all come from one sample, sequenced in a study of T-cell reconstitution after alpha-beta-depleted transplantation in children. Unique molecular identifiers were used in preparing the TCRbeta library. Via MiXCR, TCRdb re-called the PCR reads, giving one row per CDR3 protein. The sample holds about 510,000 distinct CDR3 sequences; 10% to 12% are singletons and the top ten take approximately 14%. Material: PBMCs, mostly from graft donor cells, obtained 180 days after TCRalphabeta/CD19-depleted stem cell transplant. These receptors all come from a female patient aged 2-9 years who had a stem cell transplant for aplastic anemia, so the T cells may come from the graft donor.

This clonotype was recorded a few times. The chain recombines TRBV4-3 with TRBJ1-6; D ambiguous. The germline CDR1 and CDR2 sequences are LGHNA and YSLEER. Trimming took off 0 bases at V and 9 bases at J, with 15 bases between the two ends. There are 16 residues in the CDR3. CDR3 DNA: TGCGCCAGCAGCCAAGATATGGGCCTGAGGGTTTCACCCCTCCACTTT. Translated, it gives CASSQDMGLRVSPLHF.

The chain combines TRBV6-2 or TRBV6-3 with TRBJ2-5; D unclear. Germline V CDR1 and CDR2: MNHEY, SVGEGT. Trimming stripped 2 bases from V and 2 bases from J, with 12 bases between. This CDR3 is built from 15 residues. This CDR3 reads CASSYRAARQETQYF. CDR3 DNA sequence: TGTGCCAGCAGTTACAGGGCAGCCCGACAAGAGACCCAGTACTTC.

This clonotype was seen only a few times. The chain links TRBV20-1 to TRBJ2-3, with 12 nucleotides matching TRBD2. V trimming: 1 base; J trimming: 8 bases; junction bases outside the gene matches: 7. Germline V lookup: CDR1 DFQATT, CDR2 SNEGSKA (reference sequence). The CDR3 contains 15 residues. CDR3 sequence: CSARVASGRATTQYF. The DNA for the CDR3 is TGCAGTGCTAGAGTGGCTAGCGGGAGGGCGACTACGCAGTATTTT.

The chain uses TRBV10-2 and TRBJ2-1, with D possibly matching TRBD2 (5 bases). The germline gives CDR1 WSHSY, CDR2 SAAADI. This CDR3 comprises 15 residues. V was clipped by 7 bases and J by 4 bases, with 17 bases between them. The DNA of the CDR3 is TGCGCCAGCAAGGGAATCTATCCGGGATACAATGAGCAGTTCTTC. Encoded protein: CASKGIYPGYNEQFF.

V usage is TRBV12-3 or TRBV12-4 and J usage is TRBJ2-2, with TRBD2 matching 8 bases. The CDR3 runs to 16 residues. J was trimmed by 6 bases and V by 10 bases; bases with no gene match: 16. In nucleotides, the CDR3 is TGTGCCACCTTGTCCCCCGGGAGGGGTCCCCCCGGGGAGCTGTTTTTT. Its translation: CATLSPGRGPPGELFF.

This clonotype has at least ten counts. J is TRBJ2-1 and V is TRBV9; 9 bases align to TRBD1. The CDR3 extends over 15 amino acids. Germline V gene lookup returns CDR1 SGDLS and CDR2 YYNGEE. Trimming took 2 bases from V and 8 from J; bases not matched to a gene: 8. The CDR3 protein is CASSVTGGVLHEQFF. The CDR3 region has the DNA TGTGCCAGCAGCGTCACAGGGGGCGTTTTGCATGAGCAGTTCTTC.

This rearrangement joins TRBV19 to TRBJ2-1; maybe TRBD2 (6 bases). Looked up from germline, CDR1 is LNHDA and CDR2 is SQIVND (reference sequence). Trimming pared 10 bases from V and 5 bases from J, leaving 15 bases between. CDR3 size: 13 residues. CDR3 coding DNA: TGTGCCATAGGGGAGGACGGTGACAATGAGCAGTTCTTC. This gives the protein CAIGEDGDNEQFF. Looking up the rest from reference TRBV19 and TRBJ2-1 gives the full variable domain: DGGITQSPKYLFRKEGQNVTLSCEQNLNHDAMYWYRQDPGQGLRLIYYSQIVNDFQKGDIAEGYSVSREKKESFPLTVTSAQKNPTAFYLCAIGEDGDNEQFFGPGTRLTVL.

The genes are TRBV5-5 and TRBJ2-2, with D unclear. The CDR3 contains 15 residues. V was cut by 3 bases and J by 6 bases, with 15 bases left in between. Germline CDR1 and CDR2: SGHKS and YYEKEE (reference sequence). CDR3 amino acids: CASSSLPTRAGELFF. The CDR3 DNA sequence: TGTGCCAGCAGCTCCCTCCCGACAAGGGCCGGGGAGCTGTTTTTT.

CDR3 DNA: TGTGCCAGCAGCCAAGGGCTAGCGGACTACAATGAGCAGTTCTTC. Its protein product is CASSQGLADYNEQFF. V and J are TRBV3-1 and TRBJ2-1, with TRBD2 matching 7 bases. CDR1 LGHDT and CDR2 YNNKEL come from the germline V gene (reference sequence). This CDR3 spans 15 amino acids. V lost 1 base, J lost 3 bases, and 3 bases stayed unmatched.

In this sample, this clonotype turned up a few times. The gene calls are TRBV10-3 and TRBJ2-1; D is uncertain. V lost 4 bases to trimming and J lost 0 bases, with 10 bases between them. Germline V CDR1 and CDR2: ENHRY, SYGVKD. The CDR3 extends over 15 amino acids. CDR3 sequence: CAISGPAPSYNEQFF. The CDR3 nucleotides read TGTGCCATCAGTGGACCAGCGCCCTCCTACAATGAGCAGTTCTTC.

This clonotype was observed a handful of times. The chain has TRBV9 and TRBJ1-1, with D perhaps TRBD1 (5 bases). The ends were cut back, 7 bases at V and 4 bases at J, with 11 bases in the middle. The CDR3 runs 12 residues. CDR1 SGDLS and CDR2 YYNGEE come from the germline V gene. The CDR3 coding sequence is TGTGCCAGCCGGCCAGGGACCACTGAAGCTTTCTTT. Protein sequence: CASRPGTTEAFF.

This clonotype has only a few counts. The CDR3 DNA reads TGCAGCGTTGGGGCTAGCGGGATAGCCAAAAACATTCAGTACTTC. It codes for CSVGASGIAKNIQYF. The genes are TRBV29-1 and TRBJ2-4; 9 bases are shared with TRBD2. The CDR3 sequence is 15 residues long. The germline CDR1 and CDR2 sequences are SQVTM and ANQGSEA. With V trimmed by 4 bases and J by 0 bases, 4 bases remained unmatched.

This chain connects TRBV6-1 to TRBJ2-1, with 9 bases matching TRBD2. Losses at the gene ends were 7 bases for V and 7 bases for J; bases not matched to a gene: 8. CDR1 is MNHNS and CDR2 is SASEGT in the germline V gene. This CDR3 region has 14 residues. The CDR3 coding sequence is TGTGCCAGCACGGCGGGAGGGCCGAGGAATGAGCAGTTCTTC. Residues: CASTAGGPRNEQFF.

The rearrangement uses TRBV25-1 and TRBJ2-1; D ambiguous. The V gene's germline CDR1 is MGHDK and CDR2 SYGVNS. The CDR3 length is 15 residues. V was trimmed by 5 bases and J by 4 bases, leaving 15 bases between them. This chain's CDR3 is CASSYYLSRYNEQFF. The CDR3 nucleotides are TGTGCCAGCAGTTACTATCTCTCGAGGTACAATGAGCAGTTCTTC.

The chain employs TRBV12-3 or TRBV12-4 and TRBJ1-3, with D perhaps TRBD1 (5 bases). The CDR3 extends over 15 amino acids. V was shortened by 6 bases and J by 0 bases, with 12 bases between the two germline ends. The CDR3 region is CASSSQESSGNTIYF. The CDR3 nucleotides are TGTGCCAGCAGCTCACAGGAGAGCTCTGGAAACACCATATATTTT.

The chain carries TRBV5-1 and TRBJ2-5; a weak D match, TRBD2 (5 bases). Germline loops: CDR1 SGHRS, CDR2 YFSETQ. Trimming cost V 9 bases and J 5 bases, with 29 bases left between them. The CDR3 sequence is 17 residues long. CDR3 sequence: CATKGGEGAGFVETQYF. DNA for the CDR3: TGCGCCACAAAAGGAGGAGAGGGAGCCGGTTTCGTTGAGACCCAGTACTTC.

This clonotype was seen a few times. This chain joins TRBV29-1 and TRBJ2-3, with TRBD2 identical over 10 bases. Germline CDR1 reads SQVTM; CDR2 reads ANQGSEA. There are 20 residues in the CDR3. V trimming: 0 bases; J trimming: 3 bases; junction bases outside the gene matches: 18. In nucleotides, the CDR3 is TGCAGCGTTGAAGATCGAGGCCACACCCTAGCGGGAGAGGATACAGATACGCAGTATTTT. Translating it yields CSVEDRGHTLAGEDTDTQYF.

The rearrangement links TRBV3-1 to TRBJ2-1; tentative D call: TRBD1 (6 bases). This CDR3 has 15 amino acids. The V and J ends lost 1 base and 12 bases respectively, with 19 bases between them. Per germline, CDR1 LGHDT and CDR2 YNNKEL (reference sequence). Here the CDR3 reads CASSQGPTGPEGQFF. The CDR3 region has the DNA TGTGCCAGCAGCCAAGGCCCAACAGGGCCCGAAGGGCAGTTCTTC.